A selection of T cell receptor beta chains follows, all from one sample in a study of monozygotic twins with inflammatory bowel disease. TCRdb re-called the 5' RACE reads and gives one entry per CDR3 protein, without DNA. The sample spans 110,000 to 150,000 distinct CDR3 sequences; the ten largest clones claim roughly 1.2%. The sequenced sample was blood. These receptors were collected from a human donor with ulcerative colitis or Crohn's disease, or a healthy co-twin of an affected twin (not recorded which). CDR3s include the opening cysteine and the closing phenylalanine or tryptophan. The order of the fields is V gene, J gene, clone size, CDR3 protein. Size is stated for part of the rows, as once, few or many counts, or as a class when the clone is expanded.

V gene: TRBV28
J gene: TRBJ2-7
clone size: NA
CDR3 protein: CASTPPWGGSSYEQYF

V gene: TRBV10-3
J gene: TRBJ1-5
clone size: NA
CDR3 protein: CAISADISLSNQPQHF

V gene: TRBV28
J gene: TRBJ1-4
clone size: NA
CDR3 protein: CASGGRTGDEKLFF

V gene: TRBV19
J gene: TRBJ2-5
clone size: NA
CDR3 protein: CASSRDNLETQYF

V gene: TRBV12-3/TRBV12-4
J gene: TRBJ2-7
clone size: NA
CDR3 protein: CASSSPPSSYEQYF

V gene: TRBV5-1
J gene: TRBJ2-7
clone size: NA
CDR3 protein: CASTRAGEYEQYF

V gene: TRBV5-1
J gene: TRBJ2-7
clone size: NA
CDR3 protein: CASSWTGVKYEQYF

V gene: TRBV19
J gene: TRBJ1-5
clone size: NA
CDR3 protein: CASNPGHSNQPQHF

V gene: TRBV3-1
J gene: TRBJ2-1
clone size: NA
CDR3 protein: CASTPGRPKNEQFF

V gene: TRBV7-9
J gene: TRBJ2-1
clone size: NA
CDR3 protein: CASSLAPSGRGEQFF

V gene: TRBV7-2
J gene: TRBJ2-3
clone size: NA
CDR3 protein: CASSYPTGPSTDTQYF

V gene: TRBV18
J gene: TRBJ2-7
clone size: NA
CDR3 protein: CASSPSGSAYEQYF

V gene: TRBV4-2
J gene: TRBJ2-2
clone size: NA
CDR3 protein: CASSQVSSGIVGELFF

V gene: TRBV27
J gene: TRBJ1-5
clone size: NA
CDR3 protein: CASSLGGFGPQHF

V gene: TRBV12-3/TRBV12-4
J gene: TRBJ1-2
clone size: medium-sized
CDR3 protein: CASSLAGSYGYTF

V gene: TRBV7-9
J gene: TRBJ2-1
clone size: NA
CDR3 protein: CASSLGDYNSEQFF

V gene: TRBV5-1
J gene: TRBJ2-3
clone size: NA
CDR3 protein: CASSLERDRDTQYF

V gene: TRBV4-3
J gene: TRBJ1-1
clone size: NA
CDR3 protein: CASSQEHGTENTEAFF

V gene: TRBV11-2
J gene: TRBJ2-1
clone size: NA
CDR3 protein: CASSLDAALAGVRFF

V gene: TRBV7-2
J gene: TRBJ1-2
clone size: NA
CDR3 protein: CASSLANRGYGYTF

V gene: TRBV30
J gene: TRBJ1-2
clone size: NA
CDR3 protein: CAWSVRGNYGYTF

V gene: TRBV29-1
J gene: TRBJ1-4
clone size: NA
CDR3 protein: CSVVGQLNEKLFF

V gene: TRBV20-1
J gene: TRBJ1-5
clone size: NA
CDR3 protein: CSAQGAWRNQPQHF

V gene: TRBV28
J gene: TRBJ1-2
clone size: NA
CDR3 protein: CASTFGVFNGYTF

V gene: TRBV5-1
J gene: TRBJ1-6
clone size: NA
CDR3 protein: CASSLDGWKDNSPLHF

V gene: TRBV12-3/TRBV12-4
J gene: TRBJ2-6
clone size: NA
CDR3 protein: CASSFFTVSSSGANVLTF

V gene: TRBV7-9
J gene: TRBJ2-3
clone size: NA
CDR3 protein: CASLGRISTDTQYF

V gene: TRBV20-1
J gene: TRBJ1-6
clone size: NA
CDR3 protein: CSAPFRGLSNSPLHF

V gene: TRBV19
J gene: TRBJ1-2
clone size: NA
CDR3 protein: CASSTQLGDGYTF

V gene: TRBV19
J gene: TRBJ1-1
clone size: NA
CDR3 protein: CASSSLDANTEAFF

V gene: TRBV3-1
J gene: TRBJ1-1
clone size: NA
CDR3 protein: CASSQEGKNTEAFF

V gene: TRBV6-5
J gene: TRBJ2-7
clone size: NA
CDR3 protein: CASSYSSGSSYEQYF

V gene: TRBV9
J gene: TRBJ2-1
clone size: NA
CDR3 protein: CASSVPGTGERYNEQFF

V gene: TRBV6-2/TRBV6-3
J gene: TRBJ2-1
clone size: NA
CDR3 protein: CASSKGLVAYNEQFF

V gene: TRBV7-2
J gene: TRBJ2-3
clone size: NA
CDR3 protein: CASRSASGSFADTQYF

V gene: TRBV18
J gene: TRBJ1-6
clone size: NA
CDR3 protein: CASSPPYRGYNSPLHF

V gene: TRBV19
J gene: TRBJ1-5
clone size: NA
CDR3 protein: CASSIIGGTSNQPQHF

V gene: TRBV5-4
J gene: TRBJ1-4
clone size: NA
CDR3 protein: CASSPRGGEKLFF

V gene: TRBV7-9
J gene: TRBJ1-1
clone size: NA
CDR3 protein: CASSSGPDTEAFF

V gene: TRBV5-1
J gene: TRBJ2-3
clone size: NA
CDR3 protein: CASSLATPGVDTQYF

V gene: TRBV14
J gene: TRBJ1-1
clone size: NA
CDR3 protein: CASSPTTGNTEAFF

V gene: TRBV3-1
J gene: TRBJ2-7
clone size: NA
CDR3 protein: CASSSPGLPTYEQYF

V gene: TRBV20-1
J gene: TRBJ1-5
clone size: NA
CDR3 protein: CSASVGNNQPQHF

V gene: TRBV5-4
J gene: TRBJ1-1
clone size: NA
CDR3 protein: CASSFIDKNTEAFF

V gene: TRBV5-6
J gene: TRBJ2-5
clone size: NA
CDR3 protein: CASSFLGWETQYF

V gene: TRBV12-3/TRBV12-4
J gene: TRBJ2-2
clone size: NA
CDR3 protein: CASTPGAFTGELFF

V gene: TRBV20-1
J gene: TRBJ2-5
clone size: NA
CDR3 protein: CSALAGGRRETQYF

V gene: TRBV12-3/TRBV12-4
J gene: TRBJ1-1
clone size: NA
CDR3 protein: CASSAGDTRLTNTEAFF

V gene: TRBV7-9
J gene: TRBJ2-5
clone size: NA
CDR3 protein: CASSLAMGRETQYF

V gene: TRBV21-1
J gene: TRBJ2-1
clone size: NA
CDR3 protein: CASSKVFRFSSTAEQFF

V gene: TRBV3-1
J gene: TRBJ2-5
clone size: NA
CDR3 protein: CASSKQGVETQYF

V gene: TRBV20-1
J gene: TRBJ2-7
clone size: NA
CDR3 protein: CSASGRPDYEQYF